One TCR beta chain is described in this entry. This record comes from a study of CD8 T cells in Susac syndrome. Reverse transcription of about 0.5 to 1 ug RNA was carried out with random hexamers. Amplification of TCR beta CDR3 was carried out by immunoSEQ multiplex PCR, which covered 54 Vbeta and 13 Jbeta segments. TCRdb re-called the immunoSEQ multiplex PCR reads through MiXCR, storing one row per CDR3 protein. The table shows 100,000 to 150,000 distinct CDR3 sequences, with 75% to 90% occurring only once. Blood CD8+ and CD4+ T cells underwent high-throughput TCR beta sequencing. In contrast to the negatively isolated CD8+ and CD4+ T cells, TEMRA cells were FACS-enriched. V was shortened by 2 bases and J by 5 bases, with 8 bases between the two germline ends. This CDR3 has 12 amino acids. The germline gives CDR1 SGHDT, CDR2 YYEEEE.

This TCR came from a human donor with multiple sclerosis. The chain couples TRBV5-6 to TRBJ2-7, with a possible D match to TRBD2 (5 bases). The sequenced sample consisted of CD8+ T cells from PBMCs. CDR3 amino acids: CASSLGGHEQYF. Written as DNA, the CDR3 is TGTGCCAGCAGCTTAGGAGGACACGAGCAGTACTTC.